The rows below give T cell receptor beta chains drawn from one sample of a study of CD8 T cells in Susac syndrome. Using its own MiXCR run on the immunoSEQ multiplex PCR reads, TCRdb lists one record per CDR3 protein. The table has 200,000 or so distinct CDR3 sequences, about 94% seen once. Sequencing used CD4+ T cells from PBMCs. These receptors originate from a human donor with multiple sclerosis. The CDR3 runs from the conserved cysteine through the conserved F or W. D genes are given only for firm matches.

V gene	J gene	D gene	CDR3 DNA	CDR3 protein
TRBV2	TRBJ1-1	TRBD1	TGTGCCACCAAATACAGGGGAATCCAAGGAAGGACTGAAGCTTTCTTT	CATKYRGIQGRTEAFF
TRBV4-2	TRBJ2-3	-	TGTGCCAGCAGCCAAGTCTCTCCTACGGCAGATACGCAGTATTTT	CASSQVSPTADTQYF
TRBV24-1	TRBJ2-2	-	TGTGCCACCAGTGACTCTGGGTTGAGGCGGGAGCTGTTTTTT	CATSDSGLRRELFF
TRBV9	TRBJ2-3	-	TGTGCCAGCAGCCCCCAACTTGGTACGCAGTATTTT	CASSPQLGTQYF
TRBV29-1	TRBJ1-1	-	TGCAGCGCGGAGAACACTGAAGCTTTCTTT	CSAENTEAFF
TRBV25-1	TRBJ1-2	TRBD1	TGTGCCAGCAGCAGAGACAGGGGGCTTGGCTACACCTTC	CASSRDRGLGYTF
TRBV7-9	TRBJ1-1	-	TGTGCCAGCAGCTTAGCGCGTCATAACCTAATGAACACTGAAGCTTTCTTT	CASSLARHNLMNTEAFF
TRBV5-6	TRBJ1-2	TRBD1	TGTGCCAGCAGCTTGACCGACAGGGTATCTGGCTACACCTTC	CASSLTDRVSGYTF
TRBV2	TRBJ2-7	-	TGTGCCAGCAGTGAATTTCTTCGTGGCGAGCAGTACTTC	CASSEFLRGEQYF
TRBV7-2	TRBJ1-2	-	TGTGCCAGCAGCTTAGATATCGACAGATCCTATGGCTACACCTTC	CASSLDIDRSYGYTF
TRBV30	TRBJ1-2	-	TGTGCCTGGAGTCACTCTACGAGTCGGCTGCTGAACACCTTC	CAWSHSTSRLLNTF
TRBV29-1	TRBJ1-1	TRBD1	TGCAGCGTTGTGCAGGGGGCTGAAGCTTTCTTT	CSVVQGAEAFF
TRBV7-3	TRBJ2-3	TRBD1	TGTGCCAGCAGCCCCGGAGGACAGGGGGGTACAGATACGCAGTATTTT	CASSPGGQGGTDTQYF
TRBV6-5	TRBJ1-6	-	TGTGCCAGCTCCAAGGTCACGGACGGGAATTCACCCCTCCACTTT	CASSKVTDGNSPLHF
TRBV7-9	TRBJ1-1	-	TGTGCCAGCAGCTACGAGGCTGAAGCTTTCTTT	CASSYEAEAFF
TRBV15	TRBJ2-5	TRBD1	TGTGCCACCAGCAGTAGTAGGGGGCATGAGGACTTC	CATSSSRGHEDF
TRBV4-2	TRBJ1-4	-	TGTGCCAGCAGCCAAGATCGGGCAGGTTCTAATGAAAAACTGTTTTTT	CASSQDRAGSNEKLFF
TRBV28	TRBJ2-5	TRBD1	TGTGCCAGCAGTCCTTGGGACAGGGAAGAGACCCAGTACTTC	CASSPWDREETQYF
TRBV3-1	TRBJ2-7	-	TGTGCCAGCAGCCTTCAGGATATCTCCTACGAGCAGTACTTC	CASSLQDISYEQYF
TRBV2	TRBJ1-4	-	TGTGCCAGCAGTGAAGCGCTTCGTGAAAAACTGTTTTTT	CASSEALREKLFF
TRBV28	TRBJ1-5	-	TGTGCCAGCAGTACTCGGAACAATCAGCCCCAGCATTTT	CASSTRNNQPQHF
TRBV29-1	TRBJ2-5	TRBD2	TGCAGCGTCGAGGACCGGACTAGCACGGAGACCCAGTACTTC	CSVEDRTSTETQYF
TRBV3-1	TRBJ1-2	-	TGTGCCAGCAGCCAATTGTCCAGCCCAACTCATGGCTACACCTTC	CASSQLSSPTHGYTF
TRBV10-1	TRBJ2-7	TRBD1	TGCGCCAGCAGTCTTGAGGCAACAGGGGACGAGCAGTACTTC	CASSLEATGDEQYF